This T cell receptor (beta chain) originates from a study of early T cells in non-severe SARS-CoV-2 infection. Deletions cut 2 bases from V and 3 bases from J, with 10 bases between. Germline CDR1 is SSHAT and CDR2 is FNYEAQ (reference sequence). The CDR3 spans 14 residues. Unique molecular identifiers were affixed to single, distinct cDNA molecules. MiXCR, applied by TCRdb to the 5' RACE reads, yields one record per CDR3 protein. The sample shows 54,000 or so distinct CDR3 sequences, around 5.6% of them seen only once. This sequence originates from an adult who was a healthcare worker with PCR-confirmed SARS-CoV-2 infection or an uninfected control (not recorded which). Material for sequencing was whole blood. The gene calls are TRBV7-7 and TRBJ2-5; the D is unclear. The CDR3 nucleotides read TGTGCCAGCAGCTTAACAGTGGCGGAAGAGACCCAGTACTTC. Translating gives CASSLTVAEETQYF.